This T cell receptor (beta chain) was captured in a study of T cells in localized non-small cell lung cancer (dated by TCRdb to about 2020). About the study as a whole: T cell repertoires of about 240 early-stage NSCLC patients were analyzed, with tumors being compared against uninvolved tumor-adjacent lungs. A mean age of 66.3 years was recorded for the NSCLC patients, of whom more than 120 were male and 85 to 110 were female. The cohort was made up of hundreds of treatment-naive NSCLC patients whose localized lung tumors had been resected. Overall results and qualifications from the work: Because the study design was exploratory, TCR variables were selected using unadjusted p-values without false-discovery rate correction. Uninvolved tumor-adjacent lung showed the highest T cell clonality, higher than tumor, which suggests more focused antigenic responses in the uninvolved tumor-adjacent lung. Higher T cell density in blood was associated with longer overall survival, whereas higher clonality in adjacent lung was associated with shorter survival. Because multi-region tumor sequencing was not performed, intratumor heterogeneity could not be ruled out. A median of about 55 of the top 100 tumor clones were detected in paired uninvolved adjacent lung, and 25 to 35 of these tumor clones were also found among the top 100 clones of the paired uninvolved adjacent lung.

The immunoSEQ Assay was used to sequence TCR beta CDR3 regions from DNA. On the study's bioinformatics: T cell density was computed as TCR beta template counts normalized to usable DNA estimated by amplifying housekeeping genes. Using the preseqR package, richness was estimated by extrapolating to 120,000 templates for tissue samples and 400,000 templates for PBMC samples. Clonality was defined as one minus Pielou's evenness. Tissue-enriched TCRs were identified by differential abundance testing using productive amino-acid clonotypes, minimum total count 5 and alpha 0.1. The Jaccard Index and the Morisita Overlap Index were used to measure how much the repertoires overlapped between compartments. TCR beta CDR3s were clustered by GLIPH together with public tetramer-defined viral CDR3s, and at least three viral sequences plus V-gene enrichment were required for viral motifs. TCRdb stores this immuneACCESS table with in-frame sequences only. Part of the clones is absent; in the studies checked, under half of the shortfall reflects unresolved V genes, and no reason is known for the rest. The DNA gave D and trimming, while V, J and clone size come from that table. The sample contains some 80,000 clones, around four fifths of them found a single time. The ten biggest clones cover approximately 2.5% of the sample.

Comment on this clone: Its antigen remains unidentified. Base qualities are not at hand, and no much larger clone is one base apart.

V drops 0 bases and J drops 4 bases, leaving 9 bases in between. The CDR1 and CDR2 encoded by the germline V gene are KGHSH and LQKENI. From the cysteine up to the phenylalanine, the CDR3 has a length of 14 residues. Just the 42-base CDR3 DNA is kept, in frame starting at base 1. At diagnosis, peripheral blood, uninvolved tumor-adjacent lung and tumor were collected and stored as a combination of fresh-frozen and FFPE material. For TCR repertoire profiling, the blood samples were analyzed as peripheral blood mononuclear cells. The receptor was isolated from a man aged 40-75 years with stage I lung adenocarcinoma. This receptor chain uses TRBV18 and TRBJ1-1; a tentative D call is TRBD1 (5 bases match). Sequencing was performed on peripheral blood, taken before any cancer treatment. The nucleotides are TGTGCCAGCTCACCACCGGGCAGGGCCACTGAAGCTTTCTTT. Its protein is CASSPPGRATEAFF.